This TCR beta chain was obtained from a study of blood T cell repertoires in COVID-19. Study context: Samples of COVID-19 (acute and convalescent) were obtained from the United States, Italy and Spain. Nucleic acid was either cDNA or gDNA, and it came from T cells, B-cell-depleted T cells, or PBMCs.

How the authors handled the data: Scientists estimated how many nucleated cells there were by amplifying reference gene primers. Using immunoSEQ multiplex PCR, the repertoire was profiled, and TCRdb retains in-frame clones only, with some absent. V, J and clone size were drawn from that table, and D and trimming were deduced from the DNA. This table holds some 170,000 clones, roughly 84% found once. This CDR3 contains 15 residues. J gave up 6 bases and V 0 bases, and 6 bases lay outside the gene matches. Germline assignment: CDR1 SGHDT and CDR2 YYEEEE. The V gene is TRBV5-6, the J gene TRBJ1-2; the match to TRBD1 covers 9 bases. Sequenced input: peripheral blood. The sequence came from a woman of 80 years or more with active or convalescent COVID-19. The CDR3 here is CASSLAGTGRNGYTF. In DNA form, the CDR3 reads TGTGCCAGCAGCTTGGCCGGGACAGGGCGAAATGGCTACACCTTC.